The clone carrying this T cell receptor (beta chain) was observed a single time. How the authors handled the data: Estimates of nucleated cell counts were drawn from the amplification of reference gene primers. The data were produced by immunoSEQ multiplex PCR, yet TCRdb's version contains in-frame clones alone and is incomplete. V, J and clone size are those of that table, while D and trimming were read from the DNA. Of around 220,000 clones listed, 70% to 85% were seen once; the top ten hold 4% to 4.5%. The data stem from a study of blood T cell repertoires in COVID-19. Turning to the study itself: There were acute and convalescent COVID-19 samples, and they came from the United States, Italy and Spain. T cells, B-cell-depleted T cells, or PBMCs provided the cDNA or gDNA that served as material.

CDR3 length: 14 residues. Germline CDR1 and CDR2: MDHEN and SYDVKM. Trimming took 6 bases from V and 5 from J; bases not matched to a gene: 8. This chain joins TRBV28 and TRBJ2-5; 8 bases match TRBD1. This receptor was identified in a middle-aged woman with active or convalescent COVID-19. Input material: peripheral blood. The CDR3 DNA follows: TGTGCCAGCAGGGCCAGGGGGCTCGGGGAGACCCAGTACTTC. Amino acid sequence: CASRARGLGETQYF.